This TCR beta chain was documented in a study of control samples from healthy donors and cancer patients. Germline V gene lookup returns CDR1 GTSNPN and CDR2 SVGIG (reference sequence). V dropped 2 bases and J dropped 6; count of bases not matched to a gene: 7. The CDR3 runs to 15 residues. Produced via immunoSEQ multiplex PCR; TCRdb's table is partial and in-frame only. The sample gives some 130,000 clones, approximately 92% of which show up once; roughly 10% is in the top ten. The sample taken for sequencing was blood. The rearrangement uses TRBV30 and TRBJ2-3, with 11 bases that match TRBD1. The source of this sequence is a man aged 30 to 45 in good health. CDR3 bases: TGTGCCTGGAGTATCTGGACAGGGGGCGGGGATACGCAGTATTTT. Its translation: CAWSIWTGGGDTQYF.